The 11 T cell receptor beta chains below were found in one sample sequenced in a study of T cell responses to AZD1222 COVID-19 vaccine. Sequencing used immunoSEQ multiplex PCR; TCRdb keeps in-frame clones, though not all of them. This table holds 130,000 to 150,000 clones, 91% found once. The input for sequencing was peripheral blood, taken on day 0 of AZD1222 vaccination. All receptors derive from an adult in good health.

This clone was seen once. V gene TRBV3-1 (or the pseudogene TRBV3-2) combines with J gene TRBJ1-4; D uncertain. Germline V gene sequence: CDR1 LGHDT, CDR2 YNNKEL (reference sequence). V shed 5 bases and J shed 5 bases, with 18 bases lying between them. This CDR3 spans 16 amino acids. Here the CDR3 reads CASSFPRKGGNEKLFF. Here the CDR3 DNA reads TGTGCCAGCAGCTTCCCTCGAAAAGGAGGAAATGAAAAACTGTTTTTT.

The rearrangement links TRBV6-5 to TRBJ2-1; D remains ambiguous. CDR3 length: 14 residues. Germline assignment: CDR1 MNHEY and CDR2 SVGAGI. The V and J ends lost 6 bases and 0 bases respectively, with 9 bases between them. The CDR3 here is CASRTFSSYNEQFF. The CDR3, as DNA: TGTGCCAGCAGGACCTTTAGCTCCTACAATGAGCAGTTCTTC.

The CDR3 spells CASSLWGSPYGYTF. Here the CDR3 DNA reads TGTGCCAGCAGTTTATGGGGCTCCCCCTACGGCTACACCTTC. V usage is TRBV28 and J usage is TRBJ1-2; the D is unclear. Germline CDR1 reads MDHEN; CDR2 reads SYDVKM. CDR3 size: 14 residues. The germline V and J ends were trimmed by 0 bases and 8 bases, with 13 bases remaining between them.

The chain links TRBV9 to TRBJ2-4; D gene unclear. The V gene's germline CDR1 is SGDLS and CDR2 YYNGEE. This CDR3 is built from 14 residues. The V gene lost 0 bases and the J gene lost 7 bases, with 11 bases spanning the gap. CDR3 bases: TGTGCCAGCAGCGTAGGAGGCAGTCGGAACATTCAGTACTTC. It codes for CASSVGGSRNIQYF.

The rearrangement uses TRBV6-2 or TRBV6-3 and TRBJ2-5, with unresolved D. Trimming removed 4 bases from V and 2 bases from J, with 2 bases in between. Germline V lookup: CDR1 MNHEY, CDR2 SVGEGT. The CDR3 spans 11 residues. Here the CDR3 reads CASSWQETQYF. In DNA, the CDR3 is TGTGCCAGCAGTTGGCAAGAGACCCAGTACTTC.

This clone was counted a single time. The chain recombines TRBV6-1 with TRBJ1-5; D is ambiguous. Germline CDR1 MNHNS, CDR2 SASEGT. With 4 bases removed from V and 2 bases from J, the gap between germline ends came to 15 bases. This CDR3 is 16 amino acids long. The CDR3 bases are TGTGCCAGCAGTGTGGGGTGGGCAGCGGGCAATCAGCCCCAGCATTTT. It is translated as CASSVGWAAGNQPQHF.

The gene calls are TRBV9 and TRBJ2-3; TRBD1 might be the D (5 bases). V was pared by 4 bases and J by 2 bases, with 17 bases between. The CDR3 runs to 16 residues. Germline V gene lookup returns CDR1 SGDLS and CDR2 YYNGEE. CDR3 loop: CASSSRWGPPTDTQYF. Here the CDR3 DNA reads TGTGCCAGCAGCTCTCGCTGGGGCCCCCCCACAGATACGCAGTATTTT.

CDR3 region: CASVSGGAGEKLFF. CDR3 nucleotide sequence: TGTGCCAGCGTCTCCGGAGGGGCGGGTGAAAAACTGTTTTTT. V and J are TRBV7-9 and TRBJ1-4, with D tentatively TRBD1 (5 bases). CDR3 length equals 14 residues. V was pared by 8 bases and J by 7 bases, with 17 bases between. In germline, CDR1 is SEHNR, CDR2 FQNEAQ (reference sequence).

CDR3 region: CASSSTGDNFQPQHF. In DNA form, the CDR3 reads TGTGCCAGCAGTTCGACAGGGGATAACTTTCAGCCCCAGCATTTT. V is TRBV27 and J is TRBJ1-5, with TRBD1 matching 8 bases. This CDR3 region has 15 residues. The germline CDR1 and CDR2 sequences are MNHEY and SMNVEV (reference sequence). The trim removed 4 bases at V and 6 bases at J, leaving 8 bases unmatched.

V usage is TRBV6-5 and J usage is TRBJ2-1; D is uncertain. CDR1 and CDR2 (germline): MNHEY, SVGAGI. The CDR3 has 14 residues. V lost 7 bases, J lost 6 bases, and 16 bases lay in between. This CDR3 is CASTPGWASNEQFF. CDR3 in DNA: TGTGCCAGCACTCCGGGCTGGGCTTCCAATGAGCAGTTCTTC.

The chain has TRBV19 and TRBJ2-2; no firm D call. Germline lookup yields CDR1 LNHDA and CDR2 SQIVND (reference sequence). V was cut by 4 bases and J by 0 bases, with 15 bases left in between. This CDR3 comprises 17 residues. The CDR3 sequence: CASSTRIGNANTGELFF. In DNA form, the CDR3 reads TGTGCCAGTAGTACCAGGATTGGTAACGCGAACACCGGGGAGCTGTTTTTT.